This entry describes one TCR beta chain. The record originates from a study of blood T cell repertoires in COVID-19. Study-wide context: There were acute and convalescent COVID-19 samples, and they came from the United States, Italy and Spain.

The CDR3 consists of 12 residues. The germline V gene encodes CDR1 SGHDT and CDR2 YYEEEE. Deletions cut 1 base from V and 11 bases from J, with 12 bases between. In the source study's methods: Reference gene primer amplification yielded estimated nucleated cell counts. The table came from immunoSEQ multiplex PCR; TCRdb's copy has only in-frame clones and leaves some out. The D gene and trimming were derived from the DNA, and the V and J assignments and clone size from that table. The data contain 65,000 to 70,000 clones, roughly 79% of them seen just once; the ten biggest clones take up approximately 17%.

Sequencing input: peripheral blood. The receptor was derived from a man aged 55 to 69 with acute or convalescent COVID-19. The chain is built from TRBV5-6 and TRBJ1-1; D possibly corresponds to TRBD1 (6 bases). The CDR3 bases are TGTGCCAGCAGCTTGTGGGGGGGCGGGGCTTTCTTT. Translating it yields CASSLWGGGAFF.